This is a list of T cell receptor beta chains from one sample in a study of identical twins. Using its own MiXCR run on the 5' RACE reads, TCRdb lists one record per CDR3 protein. The sample shows roughly 720,000 distinct CDR3 sequences, 15% to 20% of them seen only once. In addition, the sample was reused for a study of T cells expressing NK-cell markers.

Specimen: PBMCs. The receptor set was obtained from a woman under 30 in good health. CDR3s include the opening cysteine and the closing phenylalanine or tryptophan. D genes are given only for firm matches. The listing skips clone size in some rows; elsewhere it reads once, few, many or a size class.

v_gene,j_gene,abundance,d_gene,CDR3aa,CDR3nt
TRBV20-1,TRBJ1-1,-,TRBD1,CSANPSGQGDTEAFF,TGCAGTGCTAACCCATCGGGACAGGGGGATACTGAAGCTTTCTTT
TRBV20-1,TRBJ2-7,-,-,CSARERTTYEQYF,TGCAGTGCTAGAGAAAGGACCACCTACGAGCAGTACTTC
TRBV6-1,TRBJ1-1,-,-,CASSVDWGGTEAFF,TGTGCCAGCAGTGTCGACTGGGGAGGAACTGAAGCTTTCTTT
TRBV10-3,TRBJ1-2,few,TRBD1,CAITAGQSNYGYTF,TGTGCCATCACTGCGGGACAGTCTAACTATGGCTACACCTTC
TRBV5-1,TRBJ2-7,few,TRBD2,CASSPSGALDYEQYF,TGCGCCAGCAGCCCTAGCGGGGCTTTAGACTACGAGCAGTACTTC
TRBV6-2/TRBV6-3,TRBJ2-1,-,TRBD2,CASTLGLAGVSEQFF,TGTGCCAGCACCCTGGGACTAGCGGGAGTTAGTGAGCAGTTCTTC
TRBV7-8,TRBJ1-1,few,-,CASSLEARDTEAFF,TGTGCCAGCAGCTTAGAAGCCAGGGACACTGAAGCTTTCTTT
TRBV20-1,TRBJ1-4,-,-,CSARDLQTDNEKLFF,TGCAGTGCTAGAGATCTACAGACCGATAATGAAAAACTGTTTTTT
TRBV20-1,TRBJ2-7,few,-,CSASIRDYEQYF,TGCAGTGCTAGTATCCGGGATTACGAGCAGTACTTC
TRBV20-1,TRBJ2-7,-,TRBD1,CSAERPGQGVYEQYF,TGCAGTGCCGAAAGGCCGGGACAGGGTGTCTACGAGCAGTACTTC
TRBV12-3/TRBV12-4,TRBJ1-2,few,TRBD1,CASRRQGVGYGYTF,TGTGCCAGCAGGAGACAGGGCGTCGGCTATGGCTACACCTTC
TRBV5-1,TRBJ2-7,few,TRBD2,CASSRTSEYEQYF,TGCGCCAGCAGCCGGACTAGCGAATACGAGCAGTACTTC
TRBV7-9,TRBJ2-1,-,TRBD2,CASSLVLAGHNEQFF,TGTGCCAGCAGCTTAGTGCTAGCGGGTCACAATGAGCAGTTCTTC
TRBV27,TRBJ1-1,-,TRBD1,CASSSYRGGTEAFF,TGTGCCAGCAGTTCATACAGGGGAGGCACTGAAGCTTTCTTT
TRBV12-3/TRBV12-4,TRBJ2-1,-,-,CASAHRLQFF,TGTGCCAGCGCCCATCGGTTGCAGTTCTTC
TRBV6-2/TRBV6-3,TRBJ2-1,-,TRBD2,CASSFGLAPNNEQFF,TGTGCCAGCAGTTTTGGACTAGCGCCGAACAATGAGCAGTTCTTC
TRBV12-3/TRBV12-4,TRBJ2-1,many,-,CASSSPSRGPDYNEQFF,TGTGCCAGCAGTAGTCCTTCACGTGGACCGGACTACAATGAGCAGTTCTTC
TRBV6-5,TRBJ2-1,-,TRBD1,CASSLGQGFDEQFF,TGTGCCAGCAGTTTGGGACAGGGGTTCGATGAGCAGTTCTTC
TRBV6-5,TRBJ2-7,-,TRBD2,CASSYSLAGAAYEQYF,TGTGCCAGCAGTTACTCGCTAGCGGGAGCGGCCTACGAGCAGTACTTC
TRBV7-9,TRBJ2-1,many,-,CASSPNRPNEQFF,TGTGCCAGCAGCCCAAACAGGCCAAATGAGCAGTTCTTC
TRBV6-1,TRBJ2-5,few,TRBD1,CASRTGTGLEWETQYF,TGTGCCAGCAGAACGGGGACAGGGCTTGAGTGGGAGACCCAGTACTTC
TRBV19,TRBJ2-2,-,-,CASSGEANTGELFF,TGTGCCAGTTCTGGGGAAGCGAACACCGGGGAGCTGTTTTTT
TRBV20-1,TRBJ2-7,many,-,CSAGGDLEARWAYEQYF,TGCTCGGCCGGAGGCGACCTTGAGGCAAGGTGGGCCTACGAGCAGTACTTC
TRBV12-3/TRBV12-4,TRBJ1-2,-,TRBD1,CASSLRGQGETGYTF,TGTGCCAGCAGTCTCAGGGGACAGGGGGAGACTGGCTACACCTTC
TRBV20-1,TRBJ2-7,-,TRBD2,CSARRLAGSYEQYF,TGCAGTGCTAGACGGCTAGCGGGCTCCTACGAGCAGTACTTC
TRBV7-2,TRBJ2-7,once,-,CASSRGPSLYEQYF,TGTGCCAGCAGCCGGGGGCCGTCTCTCTACGAGCAGTACTTC
TRBV7-2,TRBJ2-3,-,-,CASSSRLYRTDTQYF,TGTGCCAGCAGCTCCAGACTATACCGCACAGATACGCAGTATTTT
TRBV29-1,TRBJ2-5,-,-,CSHRGGGETQYF,TGCAGCCATCGGGGAGGCGGAGAGACCCAGTACTTC
TRBV15,TRBJ2-2,many,-,CATSRDTGELFF,TGTGCCACCAGCAGAGATACCGGGGAGCTGTTTTTT
TRBV6-5,TRBJ2-7,few,-,CASSYSARSSYEQYF,TGTGCCAGCAGTTATAGCGCAAGAAGCTCCTACGAGCAGTACTTC
TRBV7-8,TRBJ2-3,once,TRBD2,CASSTRTSRTDTQYF,TGTGCCAGCAGCACCCGGACTAGCCGCACAGATACGCAGTATTTT
TRBV6-5,TRBJ2-2,few,-,CASRLEAGELFF,TGTGCCAGCAGACTAGAGGCCGGGGAGCTGTTTTTT
TRBV6-5,TRBJ2-7,few,-,CASSYGDGTYEQYF,TGTGCCAGCAGTTACGGGGACGGGACCTACGAGCAGTACTTC
TRBV6-1,TRBJ1-1,-,-,CASTGELNTEAFF,TGTGCCAGCACCGGGGAGTTGAACACTGAAGCTTTCTTT
TRBV20-1,TRBJ2-7,few,TRBD2,CSAPPGLAYEQYF,TGCAGTGCCCCGCCGGGACTAGCCTACGAGCAGTACTTC
TRBV20-1,TRBJ2-1,few,-,CSALDGAGTVNNEQFF,TGCAGTGCCTTAGACGGGGCTGGAACGGTAAACAATGAGCAGTTCTTC
TRBV5-1,TRBJ2-7,few,-,CASSLAGDPRGEQYF,TGCGCCAGCAGCTTGGCGGGGGACCCGAGGGGTGAGCAGTACTTC
TRBV7-8,TRBJ2-3,many,TRBD1,CASSLGPWTGRTDTQYF,TGTGCCAGCAGCTTAGGGCCCTGGACAGGGCGGACAGATACGCAGTATTTT
TRBV7-3,TRBJ2-3,few,-,CASSLTNPDTQYF,TGTGCCAGCAGCTTAACAAATCCAGATACGCAGTATTTT
TRBV20-1,TRBJ2-5,-,-,CSAAPPGIETQYF,TGCAGTGCTGCGCCCCCAGGGATAGAGACCCAGTACTTC
TRBV4-3,TRBJ1-6,-,-,CASSQGGRNYNSPLHF,TGCGCCAGCAGCCAAGGAGGCCGGAACTATAATTCACCCCTCCACTTT
TRBV12-3/TRBV12-4,TRBJ2-7,many,-,CASSYSTGFGEQYF,TGTGCCAGCAGTTACTCGACAGGTTTCGGCGAGCAGTACTTC
TRBV12-3/TRBV12-4,TRBJ2-3,few,-,CASSRRGSQDTQYF,TGTGCCAGCAGCCGTCGAGGGTCACAAGATACGCAGTATTTT
TRBV27,TRBJ1-1,few,-,CASSLFGIATEAFF,TGTGCCAGCAGTTTATTCGGAATCGCCACTGAAGCTTTCTTT
TRBV7-2,TRBJ2-1,-,TRBD1,CVSRQGSRSEQFF,TGTGTCAGCCGACAGGGCTCTAGGAGTGAGCAGTTCTTC
TRBV9,TRBJ2-3,few,-,CASSVNPTDTQYF,TGTGCCAGCAGCGTAAACCCCACAGATACGCAGTATTTT
TRBV7-2,TRBJ2-3,-,TRBD2,CASSLAGTSVTDTQYF,TGTGCCAGCAGCTTAGCGGGGACTAGCGTCACAGATACGCAGTATTTT